This T cell receptor (beta chain) was sequenced during a study of T-cell reconstitution after alpha-beta-depleted transplantation in children (dated by TCRdb to the mid-2010s). Describing the broader study: T-cell immune reconstitution after TCRalphabeta/CD19-depleted allogeneic hematopoietic cell transplantation in children was quantitatively tracked in the study by means of TCR repertoire profiling. Broader findings and caveats from the paper: About two months after transplant, the apparently early recovery of alphabetaT-cell counts reportedly depended on just several hundred clones that had expanded rapidly and came from non-depleted graft cells. Over subsequent months, a decline in hyperexpanded clone frequencies was noted, and after one year, T-cell counts and TCRbeta diversity were mostly ascribed to newly produced T cells. In some patients, the high TCRbeta diversity seen at day 60 was put down to recipient T cells and intrathymic progenitors that had survived conditioning.

Trimming costs V 5 bases and J 9 bases, and their ends lie 7 bases apart. CDR1 and CDR2 are read off the germline V gene as SGHTA and FQGNSA. Reading from cysteine to phenylalanine, the CDR3 counts 11 amino acids. The CDR3 DNA has 33 bases and is translated from base 1. A note on this clonotype: There is no known antigen for this receptor. No much larger clone is present one base from it, and per-base qualities are unavailable.

The label giving this sample's treatment or condition can be read as: allogeneic hematopoietic cell transplantation with graft depleted of TCRalphabeta T cells and CD19 B cells. The children who served as transplant recipients had been given grafts of TCRalphabeta/CD19-depleted allogeneic hematopoietic cells. Libraries were constructed by PCR. Reads for this sample came from an Illumina HiSeq 2500. Molecular barcoding was employed in the preparation of TCR libraries, with unique molecular identifiers being used to normalize TCRbeta repertoire quantification. The public reads were quality trimmed at Q25 with fastp and then assembled into clones with MiXCR by TCRdb, keeping productive beta chains. Every entry covers one CDR3 protein and lists the most common genes and DNA from its rows. The sample data list 330,000 or so distinct CDR3 sequences, and roughly 7.8% of these were observed just once. The top ten hold 9.1% of the sample.

The input for sequencing was peripheral blood, taken 360 days after TCRalphabeta/CD19-depleted stem cell transplant. The sequence was obtained from a female patient between 2 and 15 years old who had a stem cell transplant for Fanconi anemia, so the T cells may come from the graft donor. The rearrangement joined TRBV7-2 to TRBJ2-2; there is no confident call for the D gene. The DNA reads as follows: TGTGCCAGCAGCGGTGGGTGGGAGCTGTTTTTT. This is translated as CASSGGWELFF.